This T cell receptor (beta chain) was observed in a study of blood T cell repertoires in COVID-19. Study context: Collection of acute and convalescent COVID-19 samples took place in the United States, Italy and Spain. PBMCs, B-cell-depleted T cells, or T cells provided the cDNA or gDNA that made up the material.

This CDR3 has 15 amino acids. Between the trimmed V and J ends, which lost 5 bases and 0 bases, there was a span of 8 bases. CDR1 and CDR2 from the germline V gene are WSHSY and SAAADI. A single count supports this clone. In the original processing: Amplification of reference gene primers was used by the study to estimate nucleated cell counts. Here immunoSEQ multiplex PCR was the method, and the copy in TCRdb shows in-frame clones only, minus some. The V and J calls and clone size are taken from that table; D and trimming were inferred from the DNA. The profile shows approximately 220,000 clones, approximately 83% of them singletons.

The material sequenced was peripheral blood. This chain uses TRBV10-2 with TRBJ2-6; D gene unclear. The clonotype was recovered from a man aged 40-55 years with acute or convalescent COVID-19. As DNA, the CDR3 is TGCGCCAGCAGTTTTGAGATCTCTGGGGCCAACGTCCTGACTTTC. Its translation is CASSFEISGANVLTF.